These 20 T cell receptor beta chains came from one sample sequenced in a study of blood T cell repertoires in COVID-19. The method was immunoSEQ multiplex PCR; TCRdb's version includes in-frame clones alone and lacks a portion of them. The sample has hundreds of thousands of clones, approximately 88% seen once. The sequenced material came from peripheral blood. The receptors here all came from a woman between 25 and 40 years old with COVID-19, enrolled during active disease.

The CDR3 DNA sequence: TGTGCCAGCAGCAATACAGGGGAGGCCCTCTATGGCTACACCTTC. It translates to CASSNTGEALYGYTF. This rearrangement joins TRBV7-9 to TRBJ1-2, with 7 nucleotides matching TRBD1. V shed 5 bases and J 4 bases; nucleotides not matched to a gene: 10. From germline, CDR1 is SEHNR and CDR2 FQNEAQ (reference sequence). The CDR3 has 15 residues.

The chain joins TRBV3-1 (or the pseudogene TRBV3-2) to TRBJ2-3, with 10 positions matching TRBD2. Trimming removed 4 bases from V and 6 bases from J; junction bases left unmatched: 7. This CDR3 spans 15 amino acids. CDR1 and CDR2 (germline): LGHDT, YNNKEL (reference sequence). CDR3 protein: CASSPGTSEADTQYF. The DNA of the CDR3 is TGTGCCAGCAGCCCGGGGACTAGCGAAGCGGATACGCAGTATTTT.

In its sample, this clone was seen a few times. The chain couples TRBV9 to TRBJ2-7; 7 nucleotides align to TRBD2. The CDR3 has 13 amino acids. CDR1 and CDR2 (germline): SGDLS, YYNGEE. Trimming at V came to 3 bases and at J to 7 bases, leaving 7 bases not matched to a gene. This CDR3 reads CASSATPGREQYF. The CDR3 DNA reads as TGTGCCAGCAGCGCCACACCCGGGAGGGAGCAGTACTTC.

V is TRBV7-9 and J is TRBJ2-5; 7 bases are shared with TRBD1. V lost 5 bases and J lost 1; bases outside the gene matches: 4. CDR1 is SEHNR, CDR2 FQNEAQ, per germline (reference sequence). This CDR3 has 14 amino acids. CDR3 region: CASSRQGTQETQYF. The CDR3 DNA is TGTGCCAGCAGCCGACAGGGTACCCAAGAGACCCAGTACTTC. Drawing the rest from reference TRBV7-9 and TRBJ2-5, the complete variable domain is DTGVSQNPRHKITKRGQNVTFRCDPISEHNRLYWYRQTLGQGPEFLTYFQNEAQLEKSRLLSDRFSAERPKGSFSTLEIQRTEQGDSAMYLCASSRQGTQETQYFGPGTRLLVL.

CDR3 in DNA: TGTGCCAGCAGCTTGTGGGGACAACGGGACAGTGGCGGCTACACCTTC. It translates to CASSLWGQRDSGGYTF. The chain uses TRBV5-6 and TRBJ1-2; 7 bases agree with TRBD1. Looked up from germline, CDR1 is SGHDT and CDR2 is YYEEEE. Germline trimming cut 1 base from V and 8 bases from J; bases unmatched to any gene: 14. There are 16 residues in the CDR3. The whole variable domain, remainder taken from reference TRBV5-6 and TRBJ1-2, is DAGVTQSPTHLIKTRGQQVTLRCSPKSGHDTVSWYQQALGQGPQFIFQYYEEEERQRGNFPDRFSGHQFPNYSSELNVNALLLGDSALYLCASSLWGQRDSGGYTFGSGTRLTVV.

The rearrangement joins TRBV29-1 to TRBJ1-1; tentatively, D is TRBD1 (6 bases). Germline CDR1 SQVTM, CDR2 ANQGSEA. The ends were cut back, 8 bases at V and 0 bases at J, with 10 bases in the middle. CDR3 length equals 12 residues. CDR3 nucleotide sequence: TGCAGCCTCGGGGGGCTGAACACTGAAGCTTTCTTT. Translation gives CSLGGLNTEAFF.

The J gene is TRBJ2-5, the V gene TRBV6-4, with D unclear. Trimming removed 2 bases at V and 8 bases at J, with 6 bases between. Per the germline V gene, CDR1 is MRHNA and CDR2 is SNTAGT. CDR3 length equals 11 residues. The CDR3 DNA reads TGTGCCAGCAGTGACATAGTCACCCAGTACTTC. This gives the protein CASSDIVTQYF.

The table lists this clone with a few counts. The conserved closing phenylalanine or tryptophan is absent in this CDR3, likely reflecting a read error. Because the CDR3's place on the DNA is in doubt, the DNA is left out and the CDR3 is given as listed by TCRdb. This chain uses TRBV20-1 with TRBJ2-7; TRBD2, as called in the table, went unchecked against the DNA. Germline V lookup: CDR1 DFQATT, CDR2 SNEGSKA (reference sequence). The CDR3 spans 9 amino acids, including both terminal residues. The CDR3 reads CSASPRSGL.

This chain connects TRBV20-1 to TRBJ1-5, with 8 bases fitting TRBD1. V trimming: 3 bases; J trimming: 2 bases; junction bases outside the gene matches: 9. Germline CDR1 is DFQATT and CDR2 is SNEGSKA (reference sequence). The CDR3 totals 16 residues. CDR3 amino acids: CSASRTGGWGNQPQHF. The CDR3 DNA follows: TGCAGTGCTAGTCGAACAGGGGGGTGGGGCAATCAGCCCCAGCATTTT.

The chain recombines TRBV7-9 with TRBJ2-2; D remains ambiguous. CDR3 size: 15 residues. In germline, CDR1 is SEHNR, CDR2 FQNEAQ (reference sequence). V was shortened by 5 bases and J by 0 bases, with 10 bases between the two germline ends. The CDR3 sequence is CASSSTFTNTGELFF. As DNA, the CDR3 is TGTGCCAGCAGCAGCACCTTTACGAACACCGGGGAGCTGTTTTTT.

This sequence joins TRBV4-1 and TRBJ2-5; 9 nucleotides agree with TRBD1. From germline, CDR1 is MGHRA and CDR2 YSYEKL. CDR3 length: 18 amino acids. V shed 5 bases and J 6 bases; nucleotides not matched to a gene: 19. The CDR3 spells CASSKSPDRDRVLQTQYF. DNA of the CDR3: TGCGCCAGCAGCAAAAGCCCAGACCGGGACAGGGTCCTTCAGACCCAGTACTTC.

This clone has a handful of counts. The rearrangement uses TRBV12-3 or TRBV12-4 and TRBJ1-2; D gene ambiguous. This CDR3 spans 13 amino acids. V lost 2 bases to trimming and J lost 3 bases, with 7 bases between them. CDR3 DNA sequence: TGTGCCAGCAGTTTATCAGGCTACTATGGCTACACCTTC. Translating gives CASSLSGYYGYTF.

In nucleotides, the CDR3 is TGTGCCAGCAGCTCGGGACAGGGCTATGGCTACACCTTC. Translated, it gives CASSSGQGYGYTF. The chain joins TRBV11-1 to TRBJ1-2, with 9 bases aligning to TRBD1. V was pared by 4 bases and J by 4 bases, with 1 base of the junction left unmatched. The CDR3 covers 13 residues. Germline V gives CDR1 SGHAT, CDR2 FQDESV (reference sequence).

This clone is a singleton in its sample. The gene calls are TRBV25-1 and TRBJ1-2; TRBD1 is a possible D gene (5 bases). CDR3 length: 13 amino acids. CDR1 and CDR2 (germline): MGHDK, SYGVNS. The V and J ends lost 2 bases and 10 bases respectively, with 14 bases between them. The CDR3 reads CASSEGGGFNYTF. The CDR3 DNA reads TGTGCCAGCAGTGAAGGGGGGGGGTTTAACTACACCTTC.

V is TRBV29-1 and J is TRBJ1-1; D is possibly TRBD1 (6 bases). V was shortened by 4 bases and J by 2 bases, with 11 bases between the two germline ends. Per the germline V gene, CDR1 is SQVTM and CDR2 is ANQGSEA. The CDR3 extends over 13 amino acids. The CDR3 region is CSVAGQPNTEAFF. CDR3 sequence (DNA): TGCAGCGTTGCAGGACAGCCCAACACTGAAGCTTTCTTT.

The rearrangement links TRBV6-4 to TRBJ1-2, with 7 bases identical to TRBD1. V dropped 6 bases and J dropped 4; count of bases not matched to a gene: 8. Germline V gene sequence: CDR1 MRHNA, CDR2 SNTAGT. The CDR3 is 14 amino acids. DNA for the CDR3: TGTGCCAGCAGCGCCGGGACAGAGACCTATGGCTACACCTTC. It is translated as CASSAGTETYGYTF.

The chain combines TRBV10-3 with TRBJ2-5, with 7 positions matching TRBD2. Germline V gene lookup returns CDR1 ENHRY and CDR2 SYGVKD. V trimming: 0 bases; J trimming: 4 bases; junction bases outside the gene matches: 5. The CDR3 is 15 residues long. CDR3 sequence reads: CAISESGASGETQYF. CDR3 nucleotides: TGTGCCATCAGTGAGTCAGGGGCTAGCGGAGAGACCCAGTACTTC.

There are a few counts of this clone. J is TRBJ1-2 and V is TRBV28, with a tentative D call TRBD1 (5 bases). Deletions cut 3 bases from V and 1 base from J, with 15 bases between. The CDR3 consists of 16 residues. Germline V lookup: CDR1 MDHEN, CDR2 SYDVKM. The CDR3 reads CASSFRGYDLNYGYTF. The CDR3 DNA sequence: TGTGCCAGCAGTTTTCGGGGGTACGATCTTAACTATGGCTACACCTTC.

This clone occurred a few times. The rearrangement uses TRBV19 and TRBJ2-1, with 10 positions matching TRBD1. The J segment lost 10 bases and the V segment lost 5 bases, leaving 11 bases of the junction unmatched. Germline loops: CDR1 LNHDA, CDR2 SQIVND (reference sequence). This CDR3 is 15 amino acids long. Here the CDR3 reads CASSLSGDRGFEQFF. CDR3 DNA sequence: TGTGCCAGTAGTCTGAGTGGGGACAGGGGTTTCGAGCAGTTCTTC.

The gene calls are TRBV29-1 and TRBJ2-3, with 7 positions matching TRBD1. The CDR3 consists of 15 residues. The germline V gene encodes CDR1 SQVTM and CDR2 ANQGSEA. V shed 1 base and J 2 bases; nucleotides not matched to a gene: 6. This CDR3 is CSVEVTGTDTDTQYF. In DNA form, the CDR3 reads TGCAGCGTTGAAGTAACCGGGACAGACACAGATACGCAGTATTTT.